This T cell receptor beta chain was captured in a study of CD4 T cells in lung cancer (dated by TCRdb to between 2017 and 2020). Regarding the study in general: In the study, blood T cells from NSCLC patients were screened for responses to candidate mutation-encoded neoepitopes, and neoantigen-specific CD4+ T-cell clones and TCRs were isolated. A few patients undergoing curative-intent resections for stage I-III non-small cell lung cancer provided the tumor and non-adjacent lung tissue. Aged 60 to 69 when blood was donated, the resected patients, most of whom were former smokers, had either lung adenocarcinoma or squamous cell carcinoma. Before blood donation, patients had received treatments including platinum chemotherapy, and some received nivolumab or pembrolizumab. The frequency of neoantigen-specific clonotypes in tumor resections, non-adjacent lung and cultured T-cell products was followed using TCRB deep sequencing. Study-level results and caveats: Some blood-derived responses might reflect in vitro priming of naive T cells or cross-reactivity rather than memory responses to the cancer.

Concerning this clone: It has no known antigen specificity. Per-base qualities were not stored, and no clone one base away is much larger.

To prepare the library, the immunoSEQ multiplex PCR assay was applied. DNA was isolated with Qiagen DNeasy or QIAamp micro DNA kits and TCRB sequenced with the Adaptive Biotechnology human TCRB sequencing kit. TCRB libraries were sequenced on an Illumina MiSeq. The original methods were these. TCRB sequence data were analyzed with the kit provider's software, and tumor enrichment of clonotype templates was tested with Fisher's exact test. In TCRdb, the immuneACCESS table is reduced to in-frame sequences with V and J assigned. These tables do not hold every clone; where another copy was compared, an unresolved V gene accounts for under half, and the others remain unexplained. That table furnishes V, J and clone size, whereas the DNA furnished D and trimming. Here the sample has about 10,000 clones; 50% to 75% occur a single time. The ten most abundant clones make up 15% to 17% of the sample. Non-adjacent lung tissue was collected from the same resection as far as possible from the malignant lesion, at least 3 cm away.

The V end loses 4 bases and the J end loses 2 bases, and a stretch of 11 bases separates them. Via the germline V gene, CDR1 is SGHAT and CDR2 FQNNGV. Counted from cysteine to phenylalanine, this CDR3 has 14 amino acids. The CDR3 DNA has 42 bases and is translated from base 1. The receptor comes from a man in his fifties or sixties with non-small cell lung cancer. The chain is assembled from TRBV11-2 and TRBJ1-2, and possibly TRBD1, on 6 matching bases. Input material: normal lung tissue taken away from the tumor. The CDR3 here reads CASSWTVQNYGYTF. Here is the DNA: TGTGCCAGCAGCTGGACAGTCCAGAACTATGGCTACACCTTC.